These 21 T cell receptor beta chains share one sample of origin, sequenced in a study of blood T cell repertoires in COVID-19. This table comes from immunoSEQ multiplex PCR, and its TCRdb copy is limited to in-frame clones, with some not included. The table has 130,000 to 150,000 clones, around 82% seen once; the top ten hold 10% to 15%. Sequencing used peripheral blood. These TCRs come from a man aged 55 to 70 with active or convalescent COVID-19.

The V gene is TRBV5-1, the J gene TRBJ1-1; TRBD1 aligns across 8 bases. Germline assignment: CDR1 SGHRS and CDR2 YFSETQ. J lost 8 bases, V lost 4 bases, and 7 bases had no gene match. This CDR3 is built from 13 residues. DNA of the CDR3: TGCGCCAGCAGCGAGGTTCAGGGGGCAGAAGCTTTCTTT. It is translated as CASSEVQGAEAFF.

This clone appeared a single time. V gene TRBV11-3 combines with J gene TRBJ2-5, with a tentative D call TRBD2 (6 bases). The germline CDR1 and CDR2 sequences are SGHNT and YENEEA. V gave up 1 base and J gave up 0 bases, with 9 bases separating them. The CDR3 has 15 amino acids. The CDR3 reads CASSLGGKYQETQYF. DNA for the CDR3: TGTGCCAGCAGCTTAGGCGGGAAGTACCAAGAGACCCAGTACTTC.

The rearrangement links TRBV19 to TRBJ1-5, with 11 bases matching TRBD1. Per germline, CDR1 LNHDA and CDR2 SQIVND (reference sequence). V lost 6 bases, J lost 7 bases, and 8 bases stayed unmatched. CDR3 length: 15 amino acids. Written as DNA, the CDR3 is TGTGCCAGTAGGGAGGACAGGGGGCAACGCCAGCCCCAGCATTTT. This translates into CASREDRGQRQPQHF.

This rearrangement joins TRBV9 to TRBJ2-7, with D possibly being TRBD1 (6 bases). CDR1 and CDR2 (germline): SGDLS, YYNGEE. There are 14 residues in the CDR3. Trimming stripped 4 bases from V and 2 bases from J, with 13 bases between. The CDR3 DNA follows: TGTGCCAGCAGCCCGGCAGGGGACCCCTACGAGCAGTACTTC. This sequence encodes CASSPAGDPYEQYF. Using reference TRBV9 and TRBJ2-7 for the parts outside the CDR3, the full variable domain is DSGVTQTPKHLITATGQRVTLRCSPRSGDLSVYWYQQSLDQGLQFLIQYYNGEERAKGNILERFSAQQFPDLHSELNLSSLELGDSALYFCASSPAGDPYEQYFGPGTRLTVT.

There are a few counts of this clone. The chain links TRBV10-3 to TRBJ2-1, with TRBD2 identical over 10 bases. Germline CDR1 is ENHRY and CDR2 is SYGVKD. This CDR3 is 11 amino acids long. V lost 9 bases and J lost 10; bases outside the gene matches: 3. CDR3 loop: CAIGAGGEQFF. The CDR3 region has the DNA TGTGCCATAGGAGCGGGAGGGGAGCAGTTCTTC.

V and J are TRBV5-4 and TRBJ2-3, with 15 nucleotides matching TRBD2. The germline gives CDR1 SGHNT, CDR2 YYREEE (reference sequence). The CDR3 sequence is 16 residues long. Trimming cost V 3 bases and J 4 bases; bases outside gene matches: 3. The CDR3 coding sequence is TGTGCCAGCAGCTCCGGACTAGCGGGAGGGGCAGATACGCAGTATTTT. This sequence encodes CASSSGLAGGADTQYF.

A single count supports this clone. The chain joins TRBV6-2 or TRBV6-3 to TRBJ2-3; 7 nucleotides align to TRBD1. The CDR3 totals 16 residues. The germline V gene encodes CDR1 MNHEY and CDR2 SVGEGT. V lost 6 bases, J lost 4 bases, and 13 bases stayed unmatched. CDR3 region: CASSSRQGRGADTQYF. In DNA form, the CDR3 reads TGTGCCAGCAGCTCTCGACAGGGAAGAGGGGCAGATACGCAGTATTTT.

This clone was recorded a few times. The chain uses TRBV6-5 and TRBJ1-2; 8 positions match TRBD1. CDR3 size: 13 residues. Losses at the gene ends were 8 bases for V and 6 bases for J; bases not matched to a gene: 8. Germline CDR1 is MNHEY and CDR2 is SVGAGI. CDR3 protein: CASSYRGSHGYTF. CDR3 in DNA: TGTGCCAGCTCTTACAGGGGGTCGCATGGCTACACCTTC.

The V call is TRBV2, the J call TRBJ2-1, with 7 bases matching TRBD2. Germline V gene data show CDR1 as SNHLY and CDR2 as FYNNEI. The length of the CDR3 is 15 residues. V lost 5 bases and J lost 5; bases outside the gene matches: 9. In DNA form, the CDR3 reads TGTGCCAGCAGTCCTAAGGGAGGGGATCACAATGAGCAGTTCTTC. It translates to CASSPKGGDHNEQFF.

CDR3 sequence (DNA): TGTGCCAGTAGTATTTTACCCGGGACAGGGAGAAACACTGAAGCTTTCTTT. The encoded protein is CASSILPGTGRNTEAFF. The chain links TRBV19 to TRBJ1-1; 9 nucleotides align to TRBD1. V shed 3 bases, J shed 2 bases, and the junction held 10 bases outside the gene matches. The CDR3 has 17 residues. The germline CDR1 and CDR2 sequences are LNHDA and SQIVND (reference sequence).

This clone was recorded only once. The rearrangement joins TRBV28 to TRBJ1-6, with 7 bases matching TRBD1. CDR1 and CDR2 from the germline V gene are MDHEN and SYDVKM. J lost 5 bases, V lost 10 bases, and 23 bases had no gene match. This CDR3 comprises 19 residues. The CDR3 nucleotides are TGTGCCACCCTCTCGACCCGGGACAGACATCCTCGAGATAATTCACCCCTCCACTTT. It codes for CATLSTRDRHPRDNSPLHF.

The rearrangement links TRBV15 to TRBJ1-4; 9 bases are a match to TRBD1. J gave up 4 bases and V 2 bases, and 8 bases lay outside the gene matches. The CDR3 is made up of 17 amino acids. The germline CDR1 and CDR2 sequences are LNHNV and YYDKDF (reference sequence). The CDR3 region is CATSRFGTGPGNEKLFF. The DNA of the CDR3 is TGTGCCACCAGCAGATTTGGGACAGGGCCTGGTAATGAAAAACTGTTTTTT.

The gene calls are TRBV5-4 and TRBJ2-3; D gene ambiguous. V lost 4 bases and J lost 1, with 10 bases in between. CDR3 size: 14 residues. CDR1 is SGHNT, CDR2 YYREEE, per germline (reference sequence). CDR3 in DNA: TGTGCCAGCAGCCCCCCGGGTCGCACAGATACGCAGTATTTT. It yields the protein CASSPPGRTDTQYF.

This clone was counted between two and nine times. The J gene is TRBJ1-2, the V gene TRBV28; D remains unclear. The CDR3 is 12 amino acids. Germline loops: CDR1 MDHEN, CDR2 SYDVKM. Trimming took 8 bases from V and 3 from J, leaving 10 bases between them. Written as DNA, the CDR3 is TGTGCCAGCCACCGGGGATACTATGGCTACACCTTC. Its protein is CASHRGYYGYTF.

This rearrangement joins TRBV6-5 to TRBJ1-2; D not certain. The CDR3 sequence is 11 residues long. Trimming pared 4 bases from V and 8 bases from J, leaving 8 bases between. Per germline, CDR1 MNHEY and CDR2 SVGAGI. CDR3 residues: CASSSTQGYTF. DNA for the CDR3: TGTGCCAGCAGTTCCACCCAGGGCTACACCTTC.

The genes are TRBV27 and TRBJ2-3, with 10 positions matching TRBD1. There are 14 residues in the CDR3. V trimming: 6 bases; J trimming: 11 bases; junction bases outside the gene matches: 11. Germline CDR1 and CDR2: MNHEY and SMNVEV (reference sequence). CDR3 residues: CASSVGTGAWGQYF. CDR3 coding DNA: TGTGCCAGCAGCGTCGGGACAGGGGCTTGGGGGCAGTATTTT.

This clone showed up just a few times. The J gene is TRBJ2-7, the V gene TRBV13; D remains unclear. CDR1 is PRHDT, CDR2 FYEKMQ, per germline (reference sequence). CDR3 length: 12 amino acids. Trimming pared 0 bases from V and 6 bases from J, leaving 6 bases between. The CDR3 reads CASSLGVGEQYF. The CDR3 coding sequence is TGTGCCAGCAGCTTAGGTGTCGGCGAGCAGTACTTC.

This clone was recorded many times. As DNA, the CDR3 is TGTGCCAGCAGCTCTGGTCGGACAGCCTACGAGCAGTACTTC. Translation gives CASSSGRTAYEQYF. The genes are TRBV5-4 and TRBJ2-7, with a weak D call TRBD1 (6 bases). The V end lost 3 bases, the J end lost 2 bases, and 12 bases lay between the germline ends. The V gene's germline CDR1 is SGHNT and CDR2 YYREEE (reference sequence). The CDR3 covers 14 residues.

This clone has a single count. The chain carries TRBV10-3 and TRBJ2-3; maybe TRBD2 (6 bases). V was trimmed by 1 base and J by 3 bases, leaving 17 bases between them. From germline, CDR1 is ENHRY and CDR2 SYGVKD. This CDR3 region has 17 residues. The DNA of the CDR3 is TGTGCCATCAGTGAGTTCCTCGGGGGAGCAGGGACAGATACGCAGTATTTT. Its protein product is CAISEFLGGAGTDTQYF.

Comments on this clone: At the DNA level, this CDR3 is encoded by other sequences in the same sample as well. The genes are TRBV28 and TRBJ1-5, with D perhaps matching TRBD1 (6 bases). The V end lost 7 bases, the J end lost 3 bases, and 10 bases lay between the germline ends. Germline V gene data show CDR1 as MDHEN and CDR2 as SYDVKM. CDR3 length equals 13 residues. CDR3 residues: CASTGDSNQPQHF. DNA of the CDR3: TGTGCCAGCACAGGGGATTCCAATCAGCCCCAGCATTTT.

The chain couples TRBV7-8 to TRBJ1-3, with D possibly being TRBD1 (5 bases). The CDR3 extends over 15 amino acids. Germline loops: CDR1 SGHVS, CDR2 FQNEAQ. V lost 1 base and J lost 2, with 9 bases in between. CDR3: CASSLDSRAGNTIYF. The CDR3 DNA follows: TGTGCCAGCAGCTTAGACAGCAGGGCTGGAAACACCATATATTTT.